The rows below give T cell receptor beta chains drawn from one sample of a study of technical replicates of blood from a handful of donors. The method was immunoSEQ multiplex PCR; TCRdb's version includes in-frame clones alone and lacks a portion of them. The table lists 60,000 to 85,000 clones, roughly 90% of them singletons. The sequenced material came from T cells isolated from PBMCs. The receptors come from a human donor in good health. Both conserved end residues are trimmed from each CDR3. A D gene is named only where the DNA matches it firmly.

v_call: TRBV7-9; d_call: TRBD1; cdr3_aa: ASSWGTGYEQY
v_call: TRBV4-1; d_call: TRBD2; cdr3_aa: ASSHYPPRTSGFTGELF
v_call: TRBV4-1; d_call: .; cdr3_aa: ASSQVVNRGGAF
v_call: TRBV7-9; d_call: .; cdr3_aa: ASSLIPRGISGNTIY
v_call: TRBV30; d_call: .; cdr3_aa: AWSVGDKGAKNIQY
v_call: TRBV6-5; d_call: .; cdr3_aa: ASSYGVLSYEQY
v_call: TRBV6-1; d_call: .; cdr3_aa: ASGLDEQF
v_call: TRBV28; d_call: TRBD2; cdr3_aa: ASVKLAGIRTGELF
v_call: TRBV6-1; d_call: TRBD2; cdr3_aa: ASSASGRDNEQF
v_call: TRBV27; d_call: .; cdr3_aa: ASSFSFETFYEQY
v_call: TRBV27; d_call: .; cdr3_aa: ASSLSVGRLYGYT
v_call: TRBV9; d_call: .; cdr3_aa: ASSVDGGRGYNEQF
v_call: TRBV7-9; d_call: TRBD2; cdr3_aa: ASIVGLAVYEQY
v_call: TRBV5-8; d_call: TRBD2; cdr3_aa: ASSLESLAGGPGELF
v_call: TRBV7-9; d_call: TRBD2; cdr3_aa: ASSLDSAGGIYEQY
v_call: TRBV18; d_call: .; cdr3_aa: ASSPPQETQY
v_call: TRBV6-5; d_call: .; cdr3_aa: TSSETSDPYEQY
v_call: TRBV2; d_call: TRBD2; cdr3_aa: ASSKGLAETYEQY
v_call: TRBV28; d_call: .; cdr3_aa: ASSFAGPGSEQY
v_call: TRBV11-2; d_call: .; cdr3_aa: ASSLVGGDHYGYT
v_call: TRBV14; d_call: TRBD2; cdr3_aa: ASSQGLALSDEQY
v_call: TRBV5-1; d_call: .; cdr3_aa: ASSLDSMAGEYYEQY
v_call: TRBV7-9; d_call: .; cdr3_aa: ASSSFGTLAGELF